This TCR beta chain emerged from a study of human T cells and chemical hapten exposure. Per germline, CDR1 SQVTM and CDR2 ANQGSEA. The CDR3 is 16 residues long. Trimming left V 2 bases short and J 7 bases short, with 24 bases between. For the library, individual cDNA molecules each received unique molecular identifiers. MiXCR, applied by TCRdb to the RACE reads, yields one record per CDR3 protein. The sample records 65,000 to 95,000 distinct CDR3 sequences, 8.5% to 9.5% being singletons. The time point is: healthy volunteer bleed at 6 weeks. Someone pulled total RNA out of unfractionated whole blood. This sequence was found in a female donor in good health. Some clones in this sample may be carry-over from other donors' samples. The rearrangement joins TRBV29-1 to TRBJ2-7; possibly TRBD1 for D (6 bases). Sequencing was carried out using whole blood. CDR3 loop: CSVEPGLGHRVGEQYF. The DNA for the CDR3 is TGCAGCGTTGAACCAGGGCTGGGACACCGAGTGGGGGAGCAGTACTTC.